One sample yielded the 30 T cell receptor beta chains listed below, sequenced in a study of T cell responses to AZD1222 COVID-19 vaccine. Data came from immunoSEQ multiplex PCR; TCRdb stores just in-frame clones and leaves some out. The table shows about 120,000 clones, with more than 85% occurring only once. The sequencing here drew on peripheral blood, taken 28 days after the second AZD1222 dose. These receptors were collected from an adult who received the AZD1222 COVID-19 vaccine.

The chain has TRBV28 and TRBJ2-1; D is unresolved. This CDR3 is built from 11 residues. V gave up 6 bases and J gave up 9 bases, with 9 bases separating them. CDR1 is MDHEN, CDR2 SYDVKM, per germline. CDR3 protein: CASSHSGEQFF. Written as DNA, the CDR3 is TGTGCCAGCAGCCATTCAGGTGAGCAGTTCTTC.

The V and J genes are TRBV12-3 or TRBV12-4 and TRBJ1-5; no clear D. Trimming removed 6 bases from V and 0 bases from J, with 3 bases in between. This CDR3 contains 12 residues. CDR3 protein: CASRDSNQPQHF. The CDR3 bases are TGTGCCAGCAGGGATAGCAATCAGCCCCAGCATTTT.

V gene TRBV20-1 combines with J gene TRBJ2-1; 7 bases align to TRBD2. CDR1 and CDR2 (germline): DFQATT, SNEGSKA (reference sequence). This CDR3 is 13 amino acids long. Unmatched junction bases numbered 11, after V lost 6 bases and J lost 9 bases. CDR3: CSASSGWRSEQFF. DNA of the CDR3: TGCAGTGCCAGTAGCGGGTGGAGGAGTGAGCAGTTCTTC.

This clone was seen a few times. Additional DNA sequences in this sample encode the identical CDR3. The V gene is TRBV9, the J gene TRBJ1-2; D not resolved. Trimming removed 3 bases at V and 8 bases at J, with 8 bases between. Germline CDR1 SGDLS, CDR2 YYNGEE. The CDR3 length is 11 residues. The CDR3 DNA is TGTGCCAGCAGCGCTTTTGGGGGCTACACCTTC. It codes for CASSAFGGYTF.

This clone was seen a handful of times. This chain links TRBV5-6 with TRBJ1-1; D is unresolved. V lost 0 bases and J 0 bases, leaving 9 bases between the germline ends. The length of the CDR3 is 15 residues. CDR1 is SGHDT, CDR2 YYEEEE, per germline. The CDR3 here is CASSLVQPLNTEAFF. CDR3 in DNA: TGTGCCAGCAGCTTGGTCCAGCCTTTGAACACTGAAGCTTTCTTT.

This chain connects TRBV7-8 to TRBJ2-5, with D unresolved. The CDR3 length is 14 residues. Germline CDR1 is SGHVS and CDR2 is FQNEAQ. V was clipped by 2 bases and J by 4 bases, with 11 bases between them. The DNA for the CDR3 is TGTGCCAGCAGCTTAAAACGACGTGGAGAGACCCAGTACTTC. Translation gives CASSLKRRGETQYF.

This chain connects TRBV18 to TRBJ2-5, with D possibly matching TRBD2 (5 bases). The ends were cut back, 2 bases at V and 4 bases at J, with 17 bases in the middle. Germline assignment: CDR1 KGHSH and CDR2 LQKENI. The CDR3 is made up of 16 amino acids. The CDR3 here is CASSPMRASSVETQYF. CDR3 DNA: TGTGCCAGCTCACCAATGAGGGCCTCGTCAGTAGAGACCCAGTACTTC.

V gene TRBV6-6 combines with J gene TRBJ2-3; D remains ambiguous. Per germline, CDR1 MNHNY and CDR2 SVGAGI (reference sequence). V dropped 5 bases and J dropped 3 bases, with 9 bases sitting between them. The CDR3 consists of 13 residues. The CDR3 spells CASSADRTDTQYF. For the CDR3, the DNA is TGTGCCAGCAGTGCCGACCGAACAGATACGCAGTATTTT.

In DNA form, the CDR3 reads TGTGCCAGCAACCACCGGGACGTTAGCACAGATACGCAGTATTTT. Protein sequence: CASNHRDVSTDTQYF. The chain couples TRBV28 to TRBJ2-3, with D perhaps matching TRBD1 or TRBD2 (5 bases each). The CDR3 runs to 15 residues. Germline loops: CDR1 MDHEN, CDR2 SYDVKM. With 7 bases removed from V and 0 bases from J, the gap between germline ends came to 14 bases.

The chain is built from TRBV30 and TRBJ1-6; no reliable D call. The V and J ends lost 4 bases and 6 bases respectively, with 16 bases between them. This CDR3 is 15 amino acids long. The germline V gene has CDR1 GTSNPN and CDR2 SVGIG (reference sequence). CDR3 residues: CAWTLPSGINSPLHF. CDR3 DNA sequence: TGTGCCTGGACTCTCCCATCGGGGATTAATTCACCCCTCCACTTT. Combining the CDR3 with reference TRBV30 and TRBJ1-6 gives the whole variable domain SQTIHQWPATLVQPVGSPLSLECTVEGTSNPNLYWYRQAAGRGLQLLFYSVGIGQISSEVPQNLSASRPQDRQFILSSKKLLLSDSGFYLCAWTLPSGINSPLHFGNGTRLTVT.

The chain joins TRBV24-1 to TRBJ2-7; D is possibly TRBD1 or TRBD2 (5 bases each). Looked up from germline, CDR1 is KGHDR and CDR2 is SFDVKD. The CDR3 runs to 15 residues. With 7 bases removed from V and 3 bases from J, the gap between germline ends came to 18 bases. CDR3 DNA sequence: TGTGCCACCAGCCCGGGACGGAGGAGAATCTACGAGCAGTACTTC. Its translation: CATSPGRRRIYEQYF.

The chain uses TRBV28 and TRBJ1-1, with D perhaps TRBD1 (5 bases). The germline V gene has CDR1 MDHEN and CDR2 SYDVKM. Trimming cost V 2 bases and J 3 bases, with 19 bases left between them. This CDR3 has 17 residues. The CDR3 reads CASSLPGGRVYHTEAFF. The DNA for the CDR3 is TGTGCCAGCAGTTTACCGGGGGGTAGGGTGTATCACACTGAAGCTTTCTTT.

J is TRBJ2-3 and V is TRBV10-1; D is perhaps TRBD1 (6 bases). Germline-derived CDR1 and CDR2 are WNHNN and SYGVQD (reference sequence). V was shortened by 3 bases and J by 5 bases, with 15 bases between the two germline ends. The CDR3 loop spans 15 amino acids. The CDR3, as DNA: TGCGCCAGCAGTGATGGACAGTGGCAGGGAGATACGCAGTATTTT. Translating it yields CASSDGQWQGDTQYF.

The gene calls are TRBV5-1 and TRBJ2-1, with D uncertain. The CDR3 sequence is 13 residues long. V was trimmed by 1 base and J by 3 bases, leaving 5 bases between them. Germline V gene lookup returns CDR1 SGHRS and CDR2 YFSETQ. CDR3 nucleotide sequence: TGCGCCAGCAGCTTGACGGACTACAATGAGCAGTTCTTC. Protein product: CASSLTDYNEQFF.

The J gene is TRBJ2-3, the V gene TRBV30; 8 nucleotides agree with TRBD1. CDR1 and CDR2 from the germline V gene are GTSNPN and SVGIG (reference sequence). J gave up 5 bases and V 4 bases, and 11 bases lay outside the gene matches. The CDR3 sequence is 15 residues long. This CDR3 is CAWNVRQGIKDTQYF. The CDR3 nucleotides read TGTGCCTGGAACGTGAGACAGGGGATAAAAGATACGCAGTATTTT.

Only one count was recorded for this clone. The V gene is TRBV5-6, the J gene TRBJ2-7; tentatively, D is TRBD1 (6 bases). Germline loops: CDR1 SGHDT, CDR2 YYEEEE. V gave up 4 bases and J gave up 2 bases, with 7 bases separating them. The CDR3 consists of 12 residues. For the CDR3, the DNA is TGTGCCAGCAGCCGGGACACCTACGAGCAGTACTTC. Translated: CASSRDTYEQYF.

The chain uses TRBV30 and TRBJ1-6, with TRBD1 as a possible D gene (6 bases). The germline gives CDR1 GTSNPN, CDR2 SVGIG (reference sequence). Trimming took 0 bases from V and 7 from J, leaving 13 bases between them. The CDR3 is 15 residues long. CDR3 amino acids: CAWSVTGSGNSPLHF. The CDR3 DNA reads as TGTGCCTGGAGTGTAACAGGGTCCGGGAATTCACCCCTCCACTTT.

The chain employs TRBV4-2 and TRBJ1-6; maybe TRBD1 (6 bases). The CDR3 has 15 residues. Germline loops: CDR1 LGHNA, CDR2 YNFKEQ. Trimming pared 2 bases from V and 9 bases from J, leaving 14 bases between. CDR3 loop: CASSQRGGSGSPLHF. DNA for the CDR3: TGTGCCAGCAGCCAAAGAGGGGGGTCGGGTTCACCCCTCCACTTT.

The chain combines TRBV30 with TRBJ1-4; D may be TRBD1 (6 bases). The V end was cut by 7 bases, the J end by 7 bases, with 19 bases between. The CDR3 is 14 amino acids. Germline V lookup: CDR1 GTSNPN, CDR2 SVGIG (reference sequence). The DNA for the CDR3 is TGTGCCTCTCAGGGGCAAGGGGGGGGTGAAAAACTGTTTTTT. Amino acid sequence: CASQGQGGGEKLFF.

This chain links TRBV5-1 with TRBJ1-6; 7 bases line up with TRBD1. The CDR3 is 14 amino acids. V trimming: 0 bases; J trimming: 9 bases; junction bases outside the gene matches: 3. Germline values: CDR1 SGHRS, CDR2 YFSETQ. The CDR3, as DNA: TGCGCCAGCAGCTTGGACAGGGGTACTTCACCCCTCCACTTT. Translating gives CASSLDRGTSPLHF.

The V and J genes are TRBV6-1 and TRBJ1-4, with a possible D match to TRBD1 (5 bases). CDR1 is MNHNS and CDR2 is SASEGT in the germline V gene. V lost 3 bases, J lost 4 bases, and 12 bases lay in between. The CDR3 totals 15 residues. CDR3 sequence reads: CASSDALGGNEKLFF. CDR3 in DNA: TGTGCCAGCAGTGACGCTCTGGGGGGTAATGAAAAACTGTTTTTT.

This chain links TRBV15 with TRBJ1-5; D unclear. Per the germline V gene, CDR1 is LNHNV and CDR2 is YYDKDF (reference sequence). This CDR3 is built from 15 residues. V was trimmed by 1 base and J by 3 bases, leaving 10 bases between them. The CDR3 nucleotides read TGTGCCACCAGCAGAGCTTGGGAGGCCAATCAGCCCCAGCATTTT. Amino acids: CATSRAWEANQPQHF.

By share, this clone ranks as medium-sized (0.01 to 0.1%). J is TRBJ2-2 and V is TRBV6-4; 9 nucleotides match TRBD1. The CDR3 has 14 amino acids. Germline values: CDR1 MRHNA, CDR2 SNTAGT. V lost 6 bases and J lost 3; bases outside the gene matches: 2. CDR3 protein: CASRQGADTGELFF. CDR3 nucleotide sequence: TGTGCCAGCAGACAGGGGGCCGACACCGGGGAGCTGTTTTTT.

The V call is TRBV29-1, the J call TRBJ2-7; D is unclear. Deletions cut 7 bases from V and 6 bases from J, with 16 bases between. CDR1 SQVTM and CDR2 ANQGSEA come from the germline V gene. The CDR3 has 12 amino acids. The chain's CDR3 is CSALRWGSEQYF. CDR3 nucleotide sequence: TGCAGCGCACTCCGGTGGGGAAGCGAGCAGTACTTC.

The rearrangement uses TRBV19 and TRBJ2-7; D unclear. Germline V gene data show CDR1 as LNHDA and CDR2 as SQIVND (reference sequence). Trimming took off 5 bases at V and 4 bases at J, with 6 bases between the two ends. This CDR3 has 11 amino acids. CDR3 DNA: TGTGCCAGTAGTTCAGAGTACGAGCAGTACTTC. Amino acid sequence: CASSSEYEQYF. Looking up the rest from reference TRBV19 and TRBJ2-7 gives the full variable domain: DGGITQSPKYLFRKEGQNVTLSCEQNLNHDAMYWYRQDPGQGLRLIYYSQIVNDFQKGDIAEGYSVSREKKESFPLTVTSAQKNPTAFYLCASSSEYEQYFGPGTRLTVT.

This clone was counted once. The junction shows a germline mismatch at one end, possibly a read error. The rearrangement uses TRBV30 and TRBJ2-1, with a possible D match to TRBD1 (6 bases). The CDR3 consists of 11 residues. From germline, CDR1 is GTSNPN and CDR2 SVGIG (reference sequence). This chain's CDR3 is CARKVGALRVF. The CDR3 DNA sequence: TGTGCCCGCAAAGTGGGGGCGTTAAGGGTCTTC.

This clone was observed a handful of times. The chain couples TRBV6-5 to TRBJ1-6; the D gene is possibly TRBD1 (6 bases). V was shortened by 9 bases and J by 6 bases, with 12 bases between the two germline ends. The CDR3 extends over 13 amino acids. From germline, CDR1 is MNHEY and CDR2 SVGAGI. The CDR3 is CASFDRSNSPLHF. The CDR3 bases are TGTGCCAGTTTCGACAGGAGTAATTCACCCCTCCACTTT.

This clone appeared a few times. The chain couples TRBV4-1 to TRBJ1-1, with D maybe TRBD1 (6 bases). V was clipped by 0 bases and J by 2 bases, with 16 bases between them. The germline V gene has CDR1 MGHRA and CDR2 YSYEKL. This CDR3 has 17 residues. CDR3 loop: CASSQEGGGGTNTEAFF. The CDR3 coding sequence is TGCGCCAGCAGCCAAGAAGGTGGGGGGGGCACCAACACTGAAGCTTTCTTT.

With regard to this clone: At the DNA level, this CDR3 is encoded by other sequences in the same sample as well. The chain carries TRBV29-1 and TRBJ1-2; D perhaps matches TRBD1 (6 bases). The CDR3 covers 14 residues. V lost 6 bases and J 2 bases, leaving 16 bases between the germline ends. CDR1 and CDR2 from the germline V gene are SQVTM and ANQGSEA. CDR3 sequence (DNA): TGCAGCGTGGACAATGGGGGGGCAAACTATGGCTACACCTTC. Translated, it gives CSVDNGGANYGYTF.

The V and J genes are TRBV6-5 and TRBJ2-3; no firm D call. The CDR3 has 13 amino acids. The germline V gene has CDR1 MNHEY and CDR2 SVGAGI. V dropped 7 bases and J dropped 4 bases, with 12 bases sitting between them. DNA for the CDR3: TGTGCCAGCACACCTCACGCGGCAGATACGCAGTATTTT. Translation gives CASTPHAADTQYF.